These 24 T cell receptor beta chains were sequenced from one sample in a study of siplizumab effects on memory and regulatory T cells. Using immunoSEQ multiplex PCR, the repertoire was profiled, and TCRdb retains in-frame clones only, with some absent. The table has about 100,000 clones, roughly 93% seen once; the top ten hold 1% to 1.5%. Sequenced sample: non-Treg CD4+ T cells sorted from blood. Receptors originate from a human donor in good health.

The chain links TRBV5-4 to TRBJ2-1, with TRBD1 matching 10 bases. V gave up 4 bases and J gave up 3 bases; unmatched junction bases: 4. The germline CDR1 and CDR2 sequences are SGHNT and YYREEE (reference sequence). This CDR3 has 15 amino acids. The CDR3 sequence: CASSPTGGFYNEQFF. In nucleotides, the CDR3 is TGTGCCAGCAGCCCGACAGGGGGCTTCTACAATGAGCAGTTCTTC.

A remark on this clone: Other DNA sequences of this sample code for an identical CDR3. The rearrangement links TRBV5-5 to TRBJ2-2; D uncertain. The germline CDR1 and CDR2 sequences are SGHKS and YYEKEE (reference sequence). The CDR3 contains 13 residues. Trimming removed 0 bases from V and 3 bases from J, with 3 bases in between. CDR3 DNA: TGTGCCAGCAGCTTGGTCCACACCGGGGAGCTGTTTTTT. This codes for CASSLVHTGELFF.

The rearrangement uses TRBV19 and TRBJ1-1; 9 bases are shared with TRBD1. The CDR3 runs 14 residues. V lost 5 bases, J lost 6 bases, and 7 bases stayed unmatched. CDR1 LNHDA and CDR2 SQIVND come from the germline V gene (reference sequence). DNA of the CDR3: TGTGCCAGTAGTTCACAGGGGGCAGGCTCTGAAGCTTTCTTT. This sequence encodes CASSSQGAGSEAFF.

This clone occurred a few times. V gene TRBV6-1 combines with J gene TRBJ2-7, with unresolved D. CDR3 length: 15 residues. V was clipped by 2 bases and J by 4 bases, with 15 bases between them. In germline, CDR1 is MNHNS, CDR2 SASEGT. The CDR3 DNA is TGTGCCAGCAGTGAAAGAAACCAGTATCCATACGAGCAGTACTTC. Translating gives CASSERNQYPYEQYF.

The chain couples TRBV7-9 to TRBJ2-3, with D tentatively TRBD1 or TRBD2 (6 bases each). The V gene's germline CDR1 is SEHNR and CDR2 FQNEAQ (reference sequence). V was trimmed by 1 base and J by 6 bases, leaving 17 bases between them. This CDR3 comprises 16 residues. The CDR3 loop is CASSLVFGGQADTQYF. The CDR3 DNA sequence: TGTGCCAGCAGCTTAGTATTTGGGGGGCAGGCCGATACGCAGTATTTT.

The CDR3 DNA sequence: TGTGCCTGGTCTCGGGGATCCTATGGCTACACCTTC. Its protein product is CAWSRGSYGYTF. J is TRBJ1-2 and V is TRBV30; no firm D call. The CDR3 extends over 12 amino acids. Germline lookup yields CDR1 GTSNPN and CDR2 SVGIG (reference sequence). V was clipped by 5 bases and J by 4 bases, with 11 bases between them. The full variable domain, with the rest looked up from reference TRBV30 and TRBJ1-2, is SQTIHQWPATLVQPVGSPLSLECTVEGTSNPNLYWYRQAAGRGLQLLFYSVGIGQISSEVPQNLSASRPQDRQFILSSKKLLLSDSGFYLCAWSRGSYGYTFGSGTRLTVV.

This chain links TRBV27 with TRBJ2-7; D possibly matches TRBD1 or TRBD2 (7 bases each). Per germline, CDR1 MNHEY and CDR2 SMNVEV (reference sequence). The V and J ends lost 2 bases and 3 bases respectively, with 11 bases between them. The CDR3 is 14 residues long. This chain's CDR3 is CASSLQGGYYEQYF. The CDR3 region has the DNA TGTGCCAGCAGTTTACAGGGGGGGTACTACGAGCAGTACTTC.

The V call is TRBV4-1, the J call TRBJ2-3; D possibly corresponds to TRBD2 (6 bases). The CDR3 contains 15 residues. Germline V gives CDR1 MGHRA, CDR2 YSYEKL. The germline V and J ends were trimmed by 1 base and 2 bases, with 10 bases remaining between them. DNA for the CDR3: TGCGCCAGCAGCCAAGTGGGACTCTACACAGATACGCAGTATTTT. It yields the protein CASSQVGLYTDTQYF.

The genes are TRBV14 and TRBJ2-5, with D perhaps TRBD1 (6 bases). There are 13 residues in the CDR3. Germline CDR1 is SGHDN and CDR2 is FVKESK. Trimming took off 8 bases at V and 2 bases at J, with 12 bases between the two ends. Here the CDR3 DNA reads TGTGCCAGCGGGACACTAGGACAAGAGACCCAGTACTTC. Amino acids: CASGTLGQETQYF.

V and J are TRBV5-1 and TRBJ2-2; perhaps TRBD1 as D (5 bases). Germline assignment: CDR1 SGHRS and CDR2 YFSETQ. The CDR3 totals 16 residues. V dropped 0 bases and J dropped 0 bases, with 9 bases sitting between them. For the CDR3, the DNA is TGCGCCAGCAGCTTGGAAGGACACACGAACACCGGGGAGCTGTTTTTT. This gives the protein CASSLEGHTNTGELFF.

The V gene is TRBV30, the J gene TRBJ1-5; unclear D gene. Trimming took 4 bases from V and 1 from J, leaving 17 bases between them. Germline V gives CDR1 GTSNPN, CDR2 SVGIG (reference sequence). The CDR3 has 16 amino acids. CDR3 nucleotide sequence: TGTGCCTGGAACTCCCCCCGGGGTAGAAGCAATCAGCCCCAGCATTTT. It yields the protein CAWNSPRGRSNQPQHF.

The rearrangement uses TRBV2 and TRBJ2-5, with TRBD1 matching over 7 bases. This CDR3 is built from 12 residues. J gave up 2 bases and V 6 bases, and 0 bases lay outside the gene matches. CDR1 SNHLY and CDR2 FYNNEI come from the germline V gene. For the CDR3, the DNA is TGTGCCAGCAGGGGACAGCAAGAGACCCAGTACTTC. This gives the protein CASRGQQETQYF.

The V gene is TRBV5-1, the J gene TRBJ2-5, with D uncertain. The CDR3 spans 17 residues. The germline CDR1 and CDR2 sequences are SGHRS and YFSETQ. V was trimmed by 5 bases and J by 1 base, leaving 21 bases between them. CDR3 coding DNA: TGCGCCAGCAGACTACGACCTACAGCTTTTTCCCAAGAGACCCAGTACTTC. The encoded protein is CASRLRPTAFSQETQYF. Together with reference TRBV5-1 and TRBJ2-5, the CDR3 gives the full variable domain: KAGVTQTPRYLIKTRGQQVTLSCSPISGHRSVSWYQQTPGQGLQFLFEYFSETQRNKGNFPGRFSGRQFSNSRSEMNVSTLELGDSALYLCASRLRPTAFSQETQYFGPGTRLLVL.

The chain uses TRBV12-2 and TRBJ2-7; the DNA was not compared with TRBD2, the D call given in the table. TRBV12-2 constitutes a pseudogene. The CDR3 has 11 residues. As DNA, the CDR3 is TGTGCAAGTCGCGAAACTTACGAGCAGTACTTC. This codes for CASRETYEQYF.

The chain joins TRBV5-6 to TRBJ1-3; 10 bases are a match to TRBD1. This CDR3 spans 17 amino acids. Germline CDR1 and CDR2: SGHDT and YYEEEE. The V segment lost 4 bases and the J segment 0 bases; nucleotides outside the gene matches: 7. CDR3 nucleotides: TGTGCCAGCAGCGAAATCGGGACAGGGGACTCTGGAAACACCATATATTTT. Translation gives CASSEIGTGDSGNTIYF.

The chain employs TRBV9 and TRBJ2-2, with 8 nucleotides matching TRBD1. The V gene end was trimmed by 4 bases and the J gene end by 7 bases; junction bases not matched to a gene: 9. The CDR3 is 15 residues long. Germline V lookup: CDR1 SGDLS, CDR2 YYNGEE. CDR3 coding DNA: TGTGCCAGCAGCTTAGACGGACAGGGTGGCGGGGAGCTGTTTTTT. Protein sequence: CASSLDGQGGGELFF.

The V call is TRBV7-9, the J call TRBJ1-5; no clear D gene. The CDR3 is made up of 11 amino acids. CDR1 is SEHNR, CDR2 FQNEAQ, per germline (reference sequence). V was cut by 8 bases and J by 4 bases, with 6 bases left in between. As DNA, the CDR3 is TGTGCCAGCGGTTGGAATCAGCCCCAGCATTTT. Translated: CASGWNQPQHF.

This chain joins TRBV2 and TRBJ2-5; D is undetermined. The CDR3 totals 12 residues. Trimming removed 8 bases from V and 1 base from J, with 8 bases in between. The V gene's germline CDR1 is SNHLY and CDR2 FYNNEI. CDR3 sequence reads: CASGRTQETQYF. The CDR3 nucleotides are TGTGCCAGCGGCAGGACCCAAGAGACCCAGTACTTC.

For the CDR3, the DNA is TGTGCCAGTAGTCTCCGGGACTACGTTTACGAGCAGTACTTC. Translation gives CASSLRDYVYEQYF. This chain links TRBV19 with TRBJ2-7; TRBD2 matches at 7 bases. CDR1 LNHDA and CDR2 SQIVND come from the germline V gene (reference sequence). The junction had 8 bases not matched to a gene; V was cut back by 5 bases and J by 4 bases. The CDR3 loop spans 14 amino acids.

The chain carries TRBV10-1 and TRBJ2-1; 8 nucleotides line up with TRBD2. CDR1 WNHNN and CDR2 SYGVQD come from the germline V gene (reference sequence). The CDR3 has 15 residues. J gave up 8 bases and V 5 bases, and 11 bases lay outside the gene matches. CDR3 protein: CASSPGLVSRDEQFF. DNA of the CDR3: TGCGCCAGCAGTCCGGGACTAGTCTCCCGGGATGAGCAGTTCTTC.

The chain employs TRBV5-1 and TRBJ1-5, with D perhaps TRBD1 (5 bases). The CDR3 has 14 residues. V was cut by 0 bases and J by 7 bases, with 11 bases left in between. Looked up from germline, CDR1 is SGHRS and CDR2 is YFSETQ. The CDR3 coding sequence is TGCGCCAGCAGCTTGGACGGGCGGGGCCAGCCCCAGCATTTT. It specifies CASSLDGRGQPQHF.

The rearrangement uses TRBV18 and TRBJ2-7; TRBD1 is a possible D gene (5 bases). Trimming stripped 3 bases from V and 0 bases from J, with 9 bases between. The germline V gene encodes CDR1 KGHSH and CDR2 LQKENI. This CDR3 comprises 14 residues. CDR3 bases: TGTGCCAGCTCACCCTTGACAGCCTCCTACGAGCAGTACTTC. Its protein product is CASSPLTASYEQYF.

V gene TRBV11-3 combines with J gene TRBJ2-2; TRBD1 might be the D (6 bases). The CDR3 covers 18 residues. CDR1 is SGHNT, CDR2 YENEEA, per germline. Trimming took off 5 bases at V and 5 bases at J, with 24 bases between the two ends. DNA for the CDR3: TGTGCCAGCAGCCAGGGACATTCCAGCCTGGGGGAGACCGGGGAGCTGTTTTTT. Protein product: CASSQGHSSLGETGELFF.

The V call is TRBV9, the J call TRBJ2-1; D may be TRBD2 (6 bases). V lost 5 bases, J lost 10 bases, and 13 bases lay in between. Looked up from germline, CDR1 is SGDLS and CDR2 is YYNGEE. CDR3 size: 12 residues. The CDR3 sequence: CASSLIRGEQFF. The CDR3 DNA is TGTGCCAGCAGTTTGATTCGGGGGGAGCAGTTCTTC.